The sequence of this T cell receptor (beta chain) was determined in a study of OX40 agonist ivuxolimab in advanced cancers. Turning to the study itself: Patients received ivuxolimab, an intravenous treatment, every 2 weeks at 0.01 to 10 mg/kg. Patients treated during dose escalation were battling hepatocellular carcinoma, melanoma, renal cell or head and neck cancer. The dose-escalation cohort was approximately 85% male, with a mean age of about 56 years, ranging about 23 to 90.

This CDR3 has 13 amino acids. Germline V gene sequence: CDR1 SGHVS, CDR2 FQNEAQ. V was shortened by 4 bases and J by 5 bases, with 11 bases between the two germline ends. Profiled with immunoSEQ multiplex PCR; TCRdb holds only in-frame clones, not every one. This table holds 35,000 to 55,000 clones, roughly four fifths found once. This clone was counted between two and nine times. Antigen specificity is unknown. General study findings and limits: There were also nonresponders showing low normalized T-cell clonal expansion.

Here the sequenced sample was CD4+ or CD8+ T cells sorted from blood, taken in a trial of the OX40 agonist ivuxolimab. J is TRBJ1-1 and V is TRBV7-8; the D is unclear. This clonotype was obtained from an adult with an advanced solid tumor such as melanoma, head and neck, liver or kidney cancer. CDR3 sequence reads: CASSSTSGTEAFF. The CDR3 nucleotides are TGTGCCAGCAGCTCAACATCGGGAACTGAAGCTTTCTTT. The variable domain in full, with the rest retrieved from reference TRBV7-8 and TRBJ1-1, is GAGVSQSPRYKVAKRGQDVALRCDPISGHVSLFWYQQALGQGPEFLTYFQNEAQLDKSGLPSDRFFAERPEGSVSTLKIQRTQQEDSAVYLCASSSTSGTEAFFGQGTRLTVV.